The entry below gives a single TCR beta chain sequence along with its context. What this receptor recognizes is not known. No much larger clone is present one base from it, and per-base qualities are unavailable. Between the V and J ends, shortened by 3 bases and 5 bases respectively, the junction contains 10 bases. The CDR3 goes from the cysteine to the phenylalanine over 14 residues. Only CDR3 DNA is held: 42 bases, read in frame from base 1. The germline V gene encodes CDR1 LGHDT and CDR2 YNNKEL (reference sequence). The immunoSEQ Assay, a bias-controlled multiplex PCR, was used to amplify TCRbeta CDR3 regions from genomic DNA. As for the authors' bioinformatics: The number of nucleated cells in each sample was estimated by amplification of reference gene primers within the assay. To quantify the absolute abundance of each unique TCRbeta CDR3 rearrangement, sequence reads were collapsed and filtered. Productive Simpson clonality was computed per sample as the square root of Simpson's diversity index over productive rearrangements. TCRdb obtained this table from immuneACCESS and retained in-frame rearrangements with V and J assigned. These tables miss some clones; where compared with another copy, unresolved V genes account for less than half of the shortfall, and the remainder is unexplained. For V, J and clone size, that table is used; D and trimming come from the DNA. Here the sample has under 200,000 clones; about 86% occur a single time. The ten most abundant clones make up roughly 2.6% of the sample.

Collaborating institutions collected whole blood in K2EDTA tubes following their own protocols. Collaborator samples were shipped for TCRbeta analysis as frozen whole blood, isolated PBMCs, or DNA extracted from either sample type. These data originate in a study of blood T cell repertoires in COVID-19 (dated by TCRdb to about 2020). Context from the whole study: Collaborator samples came from the United States, Italy and Spain and covered acute and convalescent phases of COVID-19. Subjects who had been exposed to COVID-19, were actively infected with it, or had recovered from it provided the deeply sampled blood TCRbeta repertoires that made up the dataset. The samples were drawn from the first 160 participants of the ongoing ImmuneRACE study and from about 1,200 subjects provided by 6 global collaborators. A de-identified subject ID, COVID-19 status, age in years and sex were almost always included in the sample metadata. The repertoires were released in a freely available public database meant as a resource for research on the immune response to SARS-CoV-2. The material from the prospective study consisted of cDNA or gDNA derived from T cells, B-cell-depleted T cells, or PBMCs. Where available, HLA class I and class II types were taken from metadata supplied by the sample provider and were not determined by assay-based typing.

Points the paper makes about the study in general: Clinical and demographic metadata were provided uncurated, with the amount varying by source and participant.

The sequence was obtained from a human donor with acute or convalescent COVID-19. The donor label of this sample is uncertain. The rearranged segments are TRBV3-1 (or the pseudogene TRBV3-2) and TRBJ2-2; no D gene call is confident. Sequencing was performed on peripheral blood. The nucleotide sequence is given as TGTGCCAGCAGCCATGCTAAGACAACCGGGGAGCTGTTTTTT. Translated, it gives CASSHAKTTGELFF.